The rows below give T cell receptor beta chains drawn from one sample of a study of blood T cell repertoires in COVID-19. TCRdb keeps only in-frame clones here, not all; method: immunoSEQ multiplex PCR. The top ten hold 4% to 5% of the sample, which has a few hundred thousand clones, around 86% seen once. The specimen sequenced was PBMCs or T cells enriched from blood (not recorded which). The source of these receptors is a middle-aged woman with acute COVID-19. The CDR3 runs from the conserved cysteine through the conserved F or W. D genes are given only for firm matches. Clone size is given for some rows only: seen once, a few or many times, or a class if the clone is expanded.

D: TRBD1; J: TRBJ2-6; size: NA; length: 16; V: TRBV10-3; DNA: TGTGCCACGCAAGGACAGGGCAAGCCTGGGGCCAACGTCCTGACTTTC; CDR3: CATQGQGKPGANVLTF
D: TRBD1; J: TRBJ1-2; size: NA; length: 15; V: TRBV18; DNA: TGTGCCAGCTCACCGCTGGGACAGGGAAATGAAGGCTACACCTTC; CDR3: CASSPLGQGNEGYTF
D: TRBD1; J: TRBJ1-2; size: NA; length: 14; V: TRBV6-1; DNA: TGTGCCAGCAGATTGACAGGGGGCGACTATGGCTACACCTTC; CDR3: CASRLTGGDYGYTF
D: NA; J: TRBJ2-7; size: once; length: 14; V: TRBV2; DNA: TGTGCCAGCATTAGACTAGCAGGGGAATACGAGCAGTACTTC; CDR3: CASIRLAGEYEQYF
D: NA; J: TRBJ1-2; size: NA; length: 14; V: TRBV19; DNA: TGTGCCAGTACCCAGTGGGCGAACAGGGAAGGCTACACCTTC; CDR3: CASTQWANREGYTF
D: TRBD1; J: TRBJ1-2; size: NA; length: 14; V: TRBV7-2; DNA: TGTGCCAGCAGCTTACGGACAGGGGACTATGGCTACACCTTC; CDR3: CASSLRTGDYGYTF
D: NA; J: TRBJ1-2; size: NA; length: 14; V: TRBV6-2/TRBV6-3; DNA: TGTGCCAGCAGTTACCGTGCGGGCAGCTATGGCTACACCTTC; CDR3: CASSYRAGSYGYTF
D: NA; J: TRBJ1-5; size: NA; length: 15; V: TRBV6-5; DNA: TGTGCCAGCAGTCCCCAGGGTGGCAGCAATCAGCCCCAGCATTTT; CDR3: CASSPQGGSNQPQHF
D: TRBD2; J: TRBJ2-3; size: NA; length: 18; V: TRBV5-4; DNA: TGTGCCAGCAGCTCCGGGACTAGCGGGAGTCGAGGCACAGATACGCAGTATTTT; CDR3: CASSSGTSGSRGTDTQYF
D: TRBD1; J: TRBJ1-5; size: NA; length: 18; V: TRBV6-2/TRBV6-3; DNA: TGTGCCAGCAGTTACTCCCGGACCGGGACAGATAGCAATCAGCCCCAGCATTTT; CDR3: CASSYSRTGTDSNQPQHF
D: TRBD2; J: TRBJ2-7; size: NA; length: 13; V: TRBV7-2; DNA: TGTGCCAGCAGCTTAGCCGGGAGGGACGAGCAGTACTTC; CDR3: CASSLAGRDEQYF
D: NA; J: TRBJ2-1; size: NA; length: 16; V: TRBV7-8; DNA: TGTGCCAGCAGCTTCAACTCAGGTTCCTCCTACAATGAGCAGTTCTTC; CDR3: CASSFNSGSSYNEQFF
D: TRBD2; J: TRBJ2-3; size: NA; length: 13; V: TRBV4-1; DNA: TGCGCCAGCAGCCAAGATTCCGGGACTAGTCGGTATTTT; CDR3: CASSQDSGTSRYF
D: TRBD1; J: TRBJ2-7; size: NA; length: 15; V: TRBV5-1; DNA: TGCGCCAGCAACCCTGGGGGACAGGGGGCCTACGAGCAGTACTTC; CDR3: CASNPGGQGAYEQYF
D: NA; J: TRBJ1-3; size: few; length: 15; V: TRBV3-1/TRBV3-2; DNA: TGTGCCAGCAGCCTCGACAGGAGCTCTGGAAACACCATATATTTT; CDR3: CASSLDRSSGNTIYF
D: NA; J: TRBJ1-5; size: NA; length: 11; V: TRBV20-1; DNA: TGCAGTGCTAGAGTCGGTCAGCCCCAGCATTTT; CDR3: CSARVGQPQHF
D: TRBD2; J: TRBJ2-2; size: once; length: 15; V: TRBV7-2; DNA: TGTGCCAGCAGCTTAGTTCTAGCGGGCACCGGGGAGCTGTTTTTT; CDR3: CASSLVLAGTGELFF
D: TRBD1; J: TRBJ2-5; size: NA; length: 14; V: TRBV18; DNA: TGTGCCAGCTCACCCGGGACAGGGCAAGAGACCCAGTACTTC; CDR3: CASSPGTGQETQYF
D: TRBD2; J: TRBJ2-3; size: NA; length: 15; V: TRBV2; DNA: TGTGCCAGCACCGTACCGGGACTAGCATCCGATACGCAGTATTTT; CDR3: CASTVPGLASDTQYF
D: TRBD1; J: TRBJ1-6; size: few; length: 16; V: TRBV7-3; DNA: TGTGCCAGCAGCCGGGGAGGACAGGGGATGGGTTCACCCCTCCACTTT; CDR3: CASSRGGQGMGSPLHF
D: TRBD2; J: TRBJ2-7; size: NA; length: 14; V: TRBV20-1; DNA: TGCAGTGCTAGTACTGCTAGCGGGATGGGGGAGCAGTACTTC; CDR3: CSASTASGMGEQYF
D: NA; J: TRBJ2-5; size: NA; length: 14; V: TRBV28; DNA: TGTGCCAGCAGCGAAACAGGGTACGGGGAGACCCAGTACTTC; CDR3: CASSETGYGETQYF
D: NA; J: TRBJ2-6; size: NA; length: 11; V: TRBV6-5; DNA: TGTGCCCACTCTGGGGCCAACGTCCTGACTTTC; CDR3: CAHSGANVLTF
D: NA; J: TRBJ2-3; size: NA; length: 15; V: TRBV13; DNA: TGTGCCAGCAGCTTAGGCTTAGTAATGCGAGATACGCAGTATTTT; CDR3: CASSLGLVMRDTQYF
D: TRBD2; J: TRBJ2-2; size: few; length: 18; V: TRBV14; DNA: TGTGCCAGCAGCCACCGTGGTAGCGGGGGGCCTTACACCGGGGAGCTGTTTTTT; CDR3: CASSHRGSGGPYTGELFF
D: TRBD2; J: TRBJ2-7; size: NA; length: 20; V: TRBV10-3; DNA: TGTGCCATCAGCCCCAACCTACTAGCGGGAGGGCCCTCAGGAACATACGAGCAGTACTTC; CDR3: CAISPNLLAGGPSGTYEQYF
D: NA; J: TRBJ2-7; size: NA; length: 15; V: TRBV5-1; DNA: TGCGCCAGCAGCTTGGGGGCACAAAATCAGGTCGAGCAGTACTTC; CDR3: CASSLGAQNQVEQYF
D: NA; J: TRBJ2-3; size: NA; length: 19; V: TRBV4-2; DNA: TGTGCCAGCAGCCAAGCCCTAGCGAGCACCTATCTTAGCACAGATACGCAGTATTTT; CDR3: CASSQALASTYLSTDTQYF
D: NA; J: TRBJ1-1; size: NA; length: 15; V: TRBV18; DNA: TGTGCCAGCTCACCTGGGGGGGACCCGAACACTGAAGCTTTCTTT; CDR3: CASSPGGDPNTEAFF
D: NA; J: TRBJ2-2; size: few; length: 14; V: TRBV27; DNA: TGTGCCAGCAGTTTAGCGGGGCTTCCCGGGGAGCTGTTTTTT; CDR3: CASSLAGLPGELFF
D: TRBD1; J: TRBJ1-3; size: NA; length: 15; V: TRBV29-1; DNA: TGCAGCGCTCACGGGTCAGGGGGCAAAAGAAACACCATATATTTT; CDR3: CSAHGSGGKRNTIYF
D: NA; J: TRBJ2-1; size: NA; length: 15; V: TRBV7-3; DNA: TGTGCCAGCAGCCCCCTGGGGCTATTCGACAATGAGCAGTTCTTC; CDR3: CASSPLGLFDNEQFF
D: TRBD1; J: TRBJ1-1; size: NA; length: 19; V: TRBV9; DNA: TGTGCCAGCAGCCCGAGGAGGGGGAAACAGGGGGCATTAAACACTGAAGCTTTCTTT; CDR3: CASSPRRGKQGALNTEAFF
D: TRBD1; J: TRBJ2-3; size: NA; length: 13; V: TRBV28; DNA: TGTGCCAGCAGTTCCCCTAACAGGGGGCGCGAGTATTTT; CDR3: CASSSPNRGREYF
D: TRBD1; J: TRBJ2-7; size: NA; length: 18; V: TRBV28; DNA: TGTGCCAGCAGTCTCTACTCCCCCAGACAGGGGCTACTCTACGAGCAGTACTTC; CDR3: CASSLYSPRQGLLYEQYF
D: NA; J: TRBJ2-1; size: NA; length: 16; V: TRBV14; DNA: TGTGCCAGCAGCCTAACTACGGGACATTTTACCAATGAGCAGTTCTTC; CDR3: CASSLTTGHFTNEQFF
D: TRBD2; J: TRBJ2-5; size: NA; length: 13; V: TRBV7-3; DNA: TGTGCCAGCAGCCGTAGCGGGCAAGAGACCCAGTACTTC; CDR3: CASSRSGQETQYF
D: NA; J: TRBJ2-7; size: few; length: 14; V: TRBV28; DNA: TGTGCCAGCAGTCTTTCGTGGGCAACCTACGAGCAGTACTTC; CDR3: CASSLSWATYEQYF
D: TRBD1; J: TRBJ1-1; size: NA; length: 15; V: TRBV5-6; DNA: TGTGCCAGCAGCCGACAGGGGACGCTCGCCACTGAAGCTTTCTTT; CDR3: CASSRQGTLATEAFF
D: NA; J: TRBJ2-4; size: NA; length: 14; V: TRBV3-1/TRBV3-2; DNA: TGTGCCAGCAGCCAGAAGGGGGGGAAAAACATTCAGTACTTC; CDR3: CASSQKGGKNIQYF
D: NA; J: TRBJ1-2; size: few; length: 15; V: TRBV28; DNA: TGTGCCAGCAGTGGCCCAGGGGAAAATAACTATGGCTACACCTTC; CDR3: CASSGPGENNYGYTF
D: TRBD2; J: TRBJ2-1; size: NA; length: 17; V: TRBV7-8; DNA: TGTGCCAGCAGCTTAGGAGGTAGCGGGAGCGGGGACAATGAGCAGTTCTTC; CDR3: CASSLGGSGSGDNEQFF
D: NA; J: TRBJ1-6; size: few; length: 14; V: TRBV20-1; DNA: TGCAGTGCTAGTGGGGGACACCCAAATTCACCCCTCCACTTT; CDR3: CSASGGHPNSPLHF
D: TRBD1; J: TRBJ2-5; size: NA; length: 14; V: TRBV29-1; DNA: TGCAGCGTTGTGGGACAGGGGCTGGGGGAGACCCAGTACTTC; CDR3: CSVVGQGLGETQYF
D: TRBD2; J: TRBJ2-7; size: NA; length: 18; V: TRBV14; DNA: TGTGCCAGCAGCCAGACCCCCGGGGGGGTTGCTAGCTCCTACGAGCAGTACTTC; CDR3: CASSQTPGGVASSYEQYF
D: TRBD2; J: TRBJ2-3; size: few; length: 16; V: TRBV5-1; DNA: TGCGCCAGCAGCTATGGGACTAGCGGGTTAACAGATACGCAGTATTTT; CDR3: CASSYGTSGLTDTQYF